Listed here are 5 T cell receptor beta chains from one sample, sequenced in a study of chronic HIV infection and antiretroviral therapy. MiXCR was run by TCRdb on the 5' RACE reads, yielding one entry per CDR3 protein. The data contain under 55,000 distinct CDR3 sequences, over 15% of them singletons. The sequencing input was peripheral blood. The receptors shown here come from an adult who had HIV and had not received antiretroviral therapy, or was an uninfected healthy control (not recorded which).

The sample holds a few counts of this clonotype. CDR3 DNA: TGCAGTGCTACCCTGACTAAACACCAAGAGACCCAGTACTTC. The encoded protein is CSATLTKHQETQYF. J is TRBJ2-5 and V is TRBV20-1; possible D gene TRBD2, 5 bases. Germline values: CDR1 DFQATT, CDR2 SNEGSKA (reference sequence). CDR3 length: 14 amino acids. V gave up 4 bases and J gave up 0 bases, with 12 bases separating them.

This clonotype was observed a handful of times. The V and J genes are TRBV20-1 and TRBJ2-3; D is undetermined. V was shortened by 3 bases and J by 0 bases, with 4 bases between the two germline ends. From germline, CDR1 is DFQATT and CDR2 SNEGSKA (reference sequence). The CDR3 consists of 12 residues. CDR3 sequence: CSASGSTDTQYF. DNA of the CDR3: TGCAGTGCTAGCGGGAGCACAGATACGCAGTATTTT.

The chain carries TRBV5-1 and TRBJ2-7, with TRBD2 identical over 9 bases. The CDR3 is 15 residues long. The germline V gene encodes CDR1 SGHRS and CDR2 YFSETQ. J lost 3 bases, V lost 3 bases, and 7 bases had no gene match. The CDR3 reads CASSSQGGRDYEQYF. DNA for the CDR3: TGCGCCAGCAGCTCCCAGGGCGGGAGGGACTACGAGCAGTACTTC.

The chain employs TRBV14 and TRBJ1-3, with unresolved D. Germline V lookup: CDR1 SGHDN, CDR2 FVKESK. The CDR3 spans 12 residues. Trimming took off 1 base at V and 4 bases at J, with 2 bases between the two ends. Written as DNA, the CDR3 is TGTGCCAGCAGCCAAGTGGGAAACACCATATATTTT. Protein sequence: CASSQVGNTIYF.

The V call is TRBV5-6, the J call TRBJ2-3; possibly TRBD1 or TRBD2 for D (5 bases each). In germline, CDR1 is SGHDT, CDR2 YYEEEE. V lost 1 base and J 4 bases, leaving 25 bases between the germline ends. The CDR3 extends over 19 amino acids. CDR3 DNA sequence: TGTGCCAGCAGCTTGTGGGGAATGACAGCACTTCTGGAGGCAGATACGCAGTATTTT. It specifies CASSLWGMTALLEADTQYF.